A selection of T cell receptor beta chains follows, all from one sample in a study of cytomegalovirus exposure and HLA in healthy donors. Profiling relied on immunoSEQ multiplex PCR, and the TCRdb table lists in-frame clones only, not all of them. This sample has tens of thousands of clones; around nine tenths occur once, and the top ten carry 9.2%. The sample comprised PBMCs. These receptors originate from a man between 25 and 39 years old in good health and CMV-seropositive. The CDR3 runs from the conserved cysteine through the conserved F or W. D genes are given only for firm matches. Only part of the rows carry a size: once, few, many, or a class if the clone is expanded.

V	D	J	size	length	CDR3	DNA
TRBV27	TRBD1	TRBJ1-2	NA	17	CASSFVWDRVGNYGYTF	TGTGCCAGCAGTTTCGTCTGGGACAGGGTCGGCAACTATGGCTACACCTTC
TRBV27	NA	TRBJ2-1	once	12	CASSLRGYEQFF	TGTGCCAGCAGTTTGAGGGGGTATGAGCAGTTCTTC
TRBV6-5	NA	TRBJ2-7	NA	16	CASSSTGNPASYEQYF	TGTGCCAGCAGTTCCACAGGGAACCCGGCGTCCTACGAGCAGTACTTC
TRBV27	NA	TRBJ1-1	NA	12	CASSLSLTEAFF	TGTGCCAGCAGTTTATCTCTCACTGAAGCTTTCTTT
TRBV6-5	NA	TRBJ2-1	NA	14	CASTITETDNEQFF	TGTGCCAGCACTATAACAGAGACGGATAATGAGCAGTTCTTC
TRBV27	TRBD2	TRBJ2-2	NA	16	CASRGTIREWAGELFF	TGTGCCAGCAGGGGGACTATTCGGGAGTGGGCCGGGGAGCTGTTTTTT
TRBV6-6	TRBD2	TRBJ2-7	NA	15	CASSNPGGADYEQYF	TGTGCCAGCAGCAACCCGGGGGGGGCGGACTACGAGCAGTACTTC
TRBV6-1	TRBD2	TRBJ2-2	NA	14	CASRLAEVTGELFF	TGTGCCAGCCGACTAGCGGAAGTAACCGGGGAGCTGTTTTTT
TRBV5-4	TRBD2	TRBJ2-1	NA	17	CASSLSKTSGVENEQFF	TGTGCCAGCAGCTTGTCCAAGACTAGCGGGGTAGAGAATGAGCAGTTCTTC
TRBV19	TRBD1	TRBJ1-1	once	14	CASSMDRGQLGAFF	TGTGCCAGTAGTATGGACAGGGGGCAACTTGGGGCTTTCTTT
TRBV6-5	TRBD2	TRBJ2-7	NA	15	CASRRLSGTNYEQYF	TGTGCCAGCAGGCGCCTTAGCGGGACAAACTACGAGCAGTACTTC
TRBV28	NA	TRBJ1-2	NA	13	CASSSGAYYGYTF	TGTGCCAGCAGTTCAGGGGCTTACTATGGCTACACCTTC
TRBV6-5	NA	TRBJ2-7	NA	13	CASSYTYSYEQYF	TGTGCCAGCAGTTACACGTATAGTTACGAGCAGTACTTC
TRBV5-4	TRBD1	TRBJ2-2	NA	17	CASSPHGGTGHTGELFF	TGTGCCAGCAGCCCCCACGGCGGGACAGGGCATACCGGGGAGCTGTTTTTT
TRBV6-1	NA	TRBJ2-1	few	18	CASSEGWAGVPLYNEQFF	TGTGCCAGCAGTGAAGGGTGGGCAGGGGTACCTTTGTACAATGAGCAGTTCTTC
TRBV6-5	NA	TRBJ2-6	NA	15	CASTGHHSGANVLTF	TGTGCCAGCACCGGACATCACTCTGGGGCCAACGTCCTGACTTTC
TRBV4-1	NA	TRBJ1-5	once	15	CASSYHNLPNQPQHF	TGCGCCAGCAGCTATCACAATCTGCCCAATCAGCCCCAGCATTTT
TRBV7-2	NA	TRBJ1-2	NA	14	CASSLGPQRSGYTF	TGTGCCAGCAGCTTAGGGCCTCAGCGCTCGGGCTACACCTTC
TRBV11-1	NA	TRBJ2-1	NA	14	CASSLSGEWDEQFF	TGTGCCAGCAGCTTAAGTGGGGAGTGGGATGAGCAGTTCTTC
TRBV20-1	NA	TRBJ1-1	once	10	CSARREEAFF	TGCAGTGCTAGGAGGGAGGAAGCTTTCTTT
TRBV29-1	NA	TRBJ2-1	NA	16	CSVTRWFSGAGNEQFF	TGCAGCGTCACCAGGTGGTTTTCGGGAGCGGGCAATGAGCAGTTCTTC
TRBV6-5	NA	TRBJ1-5	NA	16	CASSSPTRAPGKPQHF	TGTGCCAGCAGTTCGCCGACCAGAGCGCCGGGGAAGCCCCAGCATTTT
TRBV6-1	NA	TRBJ2-7	NA	14	CASSEGFMEYEQYF	TGTGCCAGCAGTGAAGGGTTCATGGAGTACGAGCAGTACTTC
TRBV2	TRBD2	TRBJ2-2	NA	13	CASSEERGGELFF	TGTGCCAGCAGTGAGGAGCGGGGCGGGGAGCTGTTTTTT
TRBV5-8	TRBD2	TRBJ2-3	NA	16	CASSLGLAGSRDTQYF	TGTGCCAGCAGCTTGGGACTAGCGGGAAGTAGAGATACGCAGTATTTT
TRBV18	TRBD1	TRBJ1-5	NA	15	CASSPEGGEYQPQHF	TGTGCCAGCTCACCGGAAGGGGGCGAGTATCAGCCCCAGCATTTT
TRBV6-5	NA	TRBJ1-2	NA	16	CASSYSIGLGAHGYTF	TGTGCCAGCAGTTACTCGATCGGTCTGGGAGCCCATGGCTACACCTTC
TRBV5-1	NA	TRBJ2-5	NA	13	CASSIGLQETQYF	TGCGCCAGCAGCATCGGACTTCAAGAGACCCAGTACTTC
TRBV6-1	NA	TRBJ1-5	NA	14	CASTGTGGNQPQHF	TGTGCCAGCACGGGTACAGGAGGCAATCAGCCCCAGCATTTT
TRBV5-1	TRBD2	TRBJ2-7	NA	16	CASSGEGLAGDYEQYF	TGCGCCAGCAGCGGAGAGGGACTAGCGGGAGACTACGAGCAGTACTTC
TRBV27	TRBD2	TRBJ2-2	few	17	CASSHRRLAGGTGELFF	TGTGCCAGCAGCCATCGCCGGCTAGCGGGAGGGACCGGGGAGCTGTTTTTT
TRBV4-1	NA	TRBJ1-3	NA	15	CASSQDRGGLHTIYF	TGCGCCAGCAGCCAAGACCGGGGAGGGTTACACACCATATATTTT
TRBV19	TRBD1	TRBJ2-5	NA	15	CASTKQGGALETQYF	TGTGCCAGTACAAAACAGGGGGGCGCGTTGGAGACCCAGTACTTC
TRBV5-4	NA	TRBJ2-3	NA	13	CASSFHGADTQYF	TGTGCCAGCAGCTTCCACGGTGCAGATACGCAGTATTTT
TRBV27	NA	TRBJ1-5	NA	11	CASGRDQPQHF	TGTGCCAGCGGGAGGGATCAGCCCCAGCATTTT
TRBV7-2	NA	TRBJ2-7	NA	15	CASSLGGTDSYEQYF	TGTGCCAGCAGCTTAGGCGGGACAGACTCCTACGAGCAGTACTTC
TRBV5-5	TRBD2	TRBJ2-7	NA	15	CASSVAGTNSYEQYF	TGTGCCAGCAGCGTTGCCGGGACTAACTCCTACGAGCAGTACTTC
TRBV6-1	NA	TRBJ2-3	few	15	CASSDGTQRGGTQYF	TGTGCCAGCAGTGATGGTACTCAAAGAGGGGGTACGCAGTATTTT
TRBV5-1	TRBD1	TRBJ1-1	NA	14	CASSFGTGRTEAFF	TGCGCCAGCAGCTTCGGGACAGGGCGCACTGAAGCTTTCTTT
TRBV2	NA	TRBJ2-3	few	17	CASSVYLLQRMGDTQYF	TGTGCCAGCAGTGTCTATCTTCTCCAACGTATGGGCGATACGCAGTATTTT
TRBV28	NA	TRBJ2-7	NA	13	CASSSGQPYEQYF	TGTGCCAGCAGTTCAGGGCAGCCCTACGAGCAGTACTTC
TRBV7-2	TRBD1	TRBJ2-1	NA	14	CASSLRQGVNEQFF	TGTGCCAGCAGCTTAAGACAGGGGGTAAATGAGCAGTTCTTC
TRBV28	NA	TRBJ2-3	NA	13	CASSIGRADTQYF	TGTGCCAGCTCAATTGGGCGGGCAGATACGCAGTATTTT